A single sample is the source of the 24 T cell receptor beta chains below, sequenced in a study of OX40 agonist ivuxolimab in advanced cancers. Repertoires were generated with immunoSEQ multiplex PCR, while TCRdb's copy carries only in-frame clones and drops some. The sample yields some 87,000 clones, nearly 95% seen once. The material was CD4+ or CD8+ T cells sorted from blood, obtained in a trial of the OX40 agonist ivuxolimab. These receptors originate from an adult with an advanced solid tumor such as melanoma, head and neck, liver or kidney cancer.

The genes are TRBV6-5 and TRBJ1-1; D is unclear. The germline V gene has CDR1 MNHEY and CDR2 SVGAGI. V shed 0 bases and J shed 7 bases, with 15 bases lying between them. The CDR3 has 15 residues. The chain's CDR3 is CASSYSTEGGGEAFF. As DNA, the CDR3 is TGTGCCAGCAGTTACTCGACCGAGGGAGGTGGTGAAGCTTTCTTT.

The chain combines TRBV4-2 with TRBJ2-7, with 8 bases lining up with TRBD1. V lost 0 bases, J lost 0 bases, and 4 bases stayed unmatched. Looked up from germline, CDR1 is LGHNA and CDR2 is YNFKEQ. This CDR3 region has 16 residues. The CDR3 nucleotides read TGTGCCAGCAGCCAAGAAACCGGGACAGGCTCCTACGAGCAGTACTTC. Its translation is CASSQETGTGSYEQYF.

The chain combines TRBV7-9 with TRBJ2-1, with D uncertain. Looked up from germline, CDR1 is SEHNR and CDR2 is FQNEAQ (reference sequence). V was clipped by 5 bases and J by 2 bases, with 13 bases between them. This CDR3 spans 15 amino acids. Written as DNA, the CDR3 is TGTGCCAGCAGCGAACGAAAAAGCCCCTACAATGAGCAGTTCTTC. Its protein is CASSERKSPYNEQFF.

The genes are TRBV11-2 and TRBJ1-4, with a tentative D call TRBD1 (6 bases). V lost 2 bases to trimming and J lost 0 bases, with 13 bases between them. The CDR3 is 17 residues long. CDR1 SGHAT and CDR2 FQNNGV come from the germline V gene. The CDR3 DNA follows: TGTGCCAGCAGCTTAAGGGGGGAAATTCCAACTAATGAAAAACTGTTTTTT. Translated: CASSLRGEIPTNEKLFF.

The chain links TRBV29-1 to TRBJ2-3; 8 nucleotides match TRBD1. CDR1 is SQVTM and CDR2 is ANQGSEA in the germline V gene. The ends lost 2 bases at V and 1 base at J; junction bases unmatched: 5. The CDR3 covers 15 residues. CDR3 sequence reads: CSVERQGLGTDTQYF. CDR3 in DNA: TGCAGCGTTGAAAGACAGGGGTTGGGCACAGATACGCAGTATTTT.

V gene TRBV6-5 combines with J gene TRBJ1-1; TRBD1 is a possible D gene (5 bases). The CDR3 extends over 15 amino acids. The germline V gene has CDR1 MNHEY and CDR2 SVGAGI. With 0 bases removed from V and 5 bases from J, the gap between germline ends came to 13 bases. The CDR3 sequence: CASSYSTEGKTEAFF. DNA for the CDR3: TGTGCCAGCAGTTACTCGACGGAGGGGAAAACTGAAGCTTTCTTT.

This sequence joins TRBV7-9 and TRBJ2-1; D is perhaps TRBD2 (5 bases). Trimming took off 5 bases at V and 2 bases at J, with 13 bases between the two ends. The CDR3 covers 15 residues. Germline CDR1 and CDR2: SEHNR and FQNEAQ (reference sequence). The CDR3 DNA is TGTGCCAGCAGCCATCCCGGGGAGACCTACAATGAGCAGTTCTTC. It codes for CASSHPGETYNEQFF.

V gene TRBV5-1 combines with J gene TRBJ1-6, with D possibly being TRBD1 (5 bases). The CDR3 totals 15 residues. The ends were cut back, 2 bases at V and 10 bases at J, with 16 bases in the middle. Germline loops: CDR1 SGHRS, CDR2 YFSETQ. CDR3 in DNA: TGCGCCAGCAGCTTATCTGTGACAGATGGGTCACCCCTCCACTTT. It specifies CASSLSVTDGSPLHF.

The chain employs TRBV16 and TRBJ1-5; D unresolved. Trimming shortened V by 1 base and J by 4 bases, and 17 bases separated the two germline ends. CDR3 length: 17 residues. The V gene's germline CDR1 is KGHSY and CDR2 FQNENV. The DNA of the CDR3 is TGTGCCAGCAGCCAATTCAGAACACCAAACCGAAATCAGCCCCAGCATTTT. This encodes CASSQFRTPNRNQPQHF.

The chain combines TRBV7-3 with TRBJ2-1; 8 bases match TRBD2. This CDR3 contains 16 residues. Germline trimming cut 5 bases from V and 10 bases from J; bases unmatched to any gene: 16. Germline V gene data show CDR1 as SGHTA and CDR2 as FQGTGA. Here the CDR3 reads CASSPLYSGSLEEQFF. As DNA, the CDR3 is TGTGCCAGCAGCCCCCTCTACAGCGGGAGTCTCGAAGAGCAGTTCTTC. Full variable domain (missing parts from reference TRBV7-3 and TRBJ2-1): GAGVSQTPSNKVTEKGKYVELRCDPISGHTALYWYRQSLGQGPEFLIYFQGTGAADDSGLPNDRFFAVRPEGSVSTLKIQRTERGDSAVYLCASSPLYSGSLEEQFFGPGTRLTVL.

This sequence joins TRBV2 and TRBJ2-7; D possibly corresponds to TRBD1 (5 bases). V lost 5 bases to trimming and J lost 10 bases, with 9 bases between them. The length of the CDR3 is 10 residues. CDR1 and CDR2 from the germline V gene are SNHLY and FYNNEI. CDR3 DNA: TGTGCCAGCAGTACAGGAGCACAGTACTTC. Protein: CASSTGAQYF.

This chain joins TRBV9 and TRBJ2-7, with TRBD2 matching over 11 bases. Trimming at V came to 2 bases and at J to 2 bases, leaving 3 bases not matched to a gene. Germline V gene data show CDR1 as SGDLS and CDR2 as YYNGEE. The length of the CDR3 is 15 residues. CDR3 bases: TGTGCCAGCAGCGTCGGGACTAGCGGCCCCTACGAGCAGTACTTC. This sequence encodes CASSVGTSGPYEQYF.

The V call is TRBV9, the J call TRBJ2-3; the D is unclear. The CDR3 is 13 residues long. V lost 7 bases and J lost 6, with 15 bases in between. The germline CDR1 and CDR2 sequences are SGDLS and YYNGEE. The CDR3 bases are TGTGCCAGCGGACCATCAAAGTGGGATACGCAGTATTTT. It translates to CASGPSKWDTQYF. The variable domain in full, completed from reference TRBV9 and TRBJ2-3, reads DSGVTQTPKHLITATGQRVTLRCSPRSGDLSVYWYQQSLDQGLQFLIQYYNGEERAKGNILERFSAQQFPDLHSELNLSSLELGDSALYFCASGPSKWDTQYFGPGTRLTVL.

The chain is built from TRBV7-2 and TRBJ1-1; no definite D call. Germline V gene data show CDR1 as SGHTA and CDR2 as FQGNSA. Trimming cost V 2 bases and J 1 base, with 11 bases left between them. The CDR3 runs 15 residues. CDR3 loop: CASSLTSWTNTEAFF. The CDR3 nucleotides are TGTGCCAGCAGCTTAACGAGTTGGACGAACACTGAAGCTTTCTTT.

The gene calls are TRBV11-2 and TRBJ2-7; the D is unclear. CDR1 is SGHAT, CDR2 FQNNGV, per germline. V lost 3 bases, J lost 9 bases, and 9 bases lay in between. The CDR3 contains 11 residues. The CDR3 bases are TGTGCCAGCAGCTTGCTCTTAGCGCAGTACTTC. This translates into CASSLLLAQYF.

The CDR3 DNA is TGTGCCAGCAGCGGAGGGCGACGGGAGCCCTACGAGCAGTACTTC. This sequence encodes CASSGGRREPYEQYF. The V gene is TRBV9, the J gene TRBJ2-7; possible D gene TRBD2, 6 bases. Looked up from germline, CDR1 is SGDLS and CDR2 is YYNGEE. This CDR3 has 15 residues. Deletions cut 3 bases from V and 2 bases from J, with 15 bases between.

CDR3 nucleotides: TGTGCCAGCAGTACTATGGGCTTCCCCCTGGGGGCAGATACGCAGTATTTT. This gives the protein CASSTMGFPLGADTQYF. The chain couples TRBV7-2 to TRBJ2-3, with D perhaps being TRBD1 or TRBD2 (5 bases each). In germline, CDR1 is SGHTA, CDR2 FQGNSA. The CDR3 has 17 amino acids. V was pared by 6 bases and J by 4 bases, with 23 bases between.

This clone was recorded once. This rearrangement joins TRBV7-2 to TRBJ2-7; 7 bases align to TRBD2. The J segment lost 3 bases and the V segment lost 3 bases, leaving 2 bases of the junction unmatched. CDR1 and CDR2 (germline): SGHTA, FQGNSA. The length of the CDR3 is 13 residues. Written as DNA, the CDR3 is TGTGCCAGCAGCTTCGCTAGCGGCTACGAGCAGTACTTC. The encoded protein is CASSFASGYEQYF.

The rearrangement uses TRBV4-1 and TRBJ2-1, with D unclear. Germline V CDR1 and CDR2: MGHRA, YSYEKL. The CDR3 is made up of 15 amino acids. V was cut by 0 bases and J by 5 bases, with 11 bases left in between. As DNA, the CDR3 is TGCGCCAGCAGCCAAGATCTTGGCCAGAACAATGAGCAGTTCTTC. The encoded protein is CASSQDLGQNNEQFF.

As for this clone: This same CDR3 is encoded by further DNA sequences in the sample. The CDR3 region has the DNA TGTGCCAGCAGCTCCCCTTTAGCGGGATTGAACTACGAGCAGTACTTC. This codes for CASSSPLAGLNYEQYF. This chain connects TRBV28 to TRBJ2-7; TRBD2 aligns across 8 bases. The CDR3 spans 16 residues. Trimming took 6 bases from V and 3 from J; bases not matched to a gene: 13. The germline V gene has CDR1 MDHEN and CDR2 SYDVKM. The complete variable domain, with remaining parts taken from reference TRBV28 and TRBJ2-7, reads DVKVTQSSRYLVKRTGEKVFLECVQDMDHENMFWYRQDPGLGLRLIYFSYDVKMKEKGDIPEGYSVSREKKERFSLILESASTNQTSMYLCASSSPLAGLNYEQYFGPGTRLTVT.

V gene TRBV6-5 combines with J gene TRBJ1-2; D not certain. The CDR3 has 15 amino acids. Germline CDR1 MNHEY, CDR2 SVGAGI. Trimming removed 0 bases at V and 3 bases at J, with 11 bases between. CDR3: CASSYSFDGHYGYTF. DNA for the CDR3: TGTGCCAGCAGTTACTCTTTCGACGGGCACTATGGCTACACCTTC.

This CDR3 reads CASSSGDSYNEQFF. The CDR3 DNA reads as TGTGCCAGCAGCTCTGGGGACAGTTACAATGAGCAGTTCTTC. The gene calls are TRBV5-4 and TRBJ2-1, with 7 bases matching TRBD1. In germline, CDR1 is SGHNT, CDR2 YYREEE (reference sequence). There are 14 residues in the CDR3. Trimming took 3 bases from V and 4 from J; bases not matched to a gene: 4.

V is TRBV27 and J is TRBJ1-2; maybe TRBD1 (5 bases). The germline V gene encodes CDR1 MNHEY and CDR2 SMNVEV (reference sequence). Trimming shortened V by 2 bases and J by 4 bases, and 11 bases separated the two germline ends. The CDR3 is 14 residues long. CDR3 sequence (DNA): TGTGCCAGCAGTTTAATAGGGGTTGGCTATGGCTACACCTTC. Its protein is CASSLIGVGYGYTF.

V gene TRBV19 combines with J gene TRBJ2-5; 9 nucleotides line up with TRBD1. Unmatched junction bases numbered 16, after V lost 6 bases and J lost 5 bases. CDR1 LNHDA and CDR2 SQIVND come from the germline V gene (reference sequence). CDR3 length: 17 amino acids. The CDR3 nucleotides are TGTGCCAGTAGCGGCGGGGACAGGGAGGGAAACGCGGAGACCCAGTACTTC. It codes for CASSGGDREGNAETQYF.